Listed below are T cell receptor beta chains from one sample, sequenced in a study of somatic mutations in cytotoxic T cells in rheumatoid arthritis. Clones were sequenced by immunoSEQ multiplex PCR, and TCRdb holds only the in-frame ones, with some missing. The sample consists of 15,000 to 20,000 clones, almost 85% of them appearing once. The specimen was CD8+ T cells sorted from blood. The source is an adult with rheumatoid arthritis. Each CDR3 is given with its conserved first and last residue. The D gene is left open where the match is weak. Expanded clones are given a class, and other clones once, few, many or no size at all.

cdr3_nt	cdr3_aa	v_call	j_call	clone_size	d_call	cdr3_length
TGTGCCAGCAGCTTAGTTCAGGGATCCTACGAGCAGTACTTC	CASSLVQGSYEQYF	TRBV7-2	TRBJ2-7	-	-	14
TGCGCCAGCAGCCACCGCAGGGGGGATTTAAATGGCTACACCTTC	CASSHRRGDLNGYTF	TRBV4-3	TRBJ1-2	-	TRBD1	15
TGTGCCAGCAGCTTAGAGTTTAATCAGGGCTCCCCTGGGGCCAACGTCCTGACTTTC	CASSLEFNQGSPGANVLTF	TRBV13	TRBJ2-6	-	-	19
TGTGCCAGCAGTTCCGACAGGGAATTTATGAACACTGAAGCTTTCTTT	CASSSDREFMNTEAFF	TRBV27	TRBJ1-1	-	TRBD1	16
TGTGCCAGCAAAGGGACCACCCCAGATACGCAGTATTTT	CASKGTTPDTQYF	TRBV6-6	TRBJ2-3	-	-	13
TGTGCCAGCAGCCCCCTCCCCTACGAGCAGTACTTC	CASSPLPYEQYF	TRBV7-9	TRBJ2-7	few	-	12
TGTGCCAGCAGTTACCTACTTGAGGAGGGGAACTATGGCTACACCTTC	CASSYLLEEGNYGYTF	TRBV6-5	TRBJ1-2	few	-	16
TGCAGCGTCCCGGGACCATCTTACAATGAGCAGTTCTTC	CSVPGPSYNEQFF	TRBV29-1	TRBJ2-1	-	-	13
TGTGCCAGCAGCTTAGTAGCGGGGGGGCCGGGGTACGAGCAGTACTTC	CASSLVAGGPGYEQYF	TRBV7-9	TRBJ2-7	-	TRBD2	16
TGTGCCAGCAGTGGACAGGGTTCCTACGAGCAGTACTTC	CASSGQGSYEQYF	TRBV27	TRBJ2-7	-	TRBD1	13
TGCGCCAGCAGCCAAGGGAGTAGCAATCAGCCCCAGCATTTT	CASSQGSSNQPQHF	TRBV4-1	TRBJ1-5	once	-	14
TGTGCCAGCAGCGTAGAACAGGGGGGCTATGGCTACACCTTC	CASSVEQGGYGYTF	TRBV9	TRBJ1-2	-	TRBD1	14
TGTGCCAGCAGTGAATATGGACAGGGGGTCTACAATGAGCAGTTCTTC	CASSEYGQGVYNEQFF	TRBV25-1	TRBJ2-1	-	TRBD1	16
TGTGCCAGCAGTTTAGGTTCCTACGAGCAGTACTTC	CASSLGSYEQYF	TRBV6-6	TRBJ2-7	-	-	12
TGTGCCAGCTCACCACCGGGGTTTGGCTACACCTTC	CASSPPGFGYTF	TRBV18	TRBJ1-2	-	-	12
TGTGCCAGCAGTTTAACGTCGTCTAACTATGGCTACACCTTC	CASSLTSSNYGYTF	TRBV27	TRBJ1-2	-	-	14
TGTGCCAGCAGCTTAGGAGTTCGAGGATACGAGCAGTACTTC	CASSLGVRGYEQYF	TRBV11-2	TRBJ2-7	-	-	14
TGTGCCAGCAGAGAAGCTAGCGGGGGGAGCTCTGGGGCCAACGTCCTGACTTTC	CASREASGGSSGANVLTF	TRBV2	TRBJ2-6	once	TRBD2	18
TGCAGCGTACAGGGGGCACGGGAAAAACTGTTTTTT	CSVQGAREKLFF	TRBV29-1	TRBJ1-4	-	TRBD1	12
TGCGCCAGCAGCCCCCGGGGCAGGGTGAGCTACGAGCAGTACTTC	CASSPRGRVSYEQYF	TRBV5-1	TRBJ2-7	-	-	15
TGTGCCAGCAGCTCCTACAGAGAAAGCTCCTACGAGCAGTACTTC	CASSSYRESSYEQYF	TRBV11-2	TRBJ2-7	-	-	15
TGCGCCAGCAGCCAAGAGACGGGATTATATGGCTACACCTTC	CASSQETGLYGYTF	TRBV4-1	TRBJ1-2	-	-	14
TGTGCCAGCAGCTTAGTCCAGGACTACACCTTC	CASSLVQDYTF	TRBV7-9	TRBJ1-2	-	-	11
TGTGCCAGCAGCGTAGAGCCGGGGGCGGACGAGCAGTACTTC	CASSVEPGADEQYF	TRBV9	TRBJ2-7	-	-	14
TGTGCCAGCAGCTTCGGGCCCGGAAATTCCTACGAGCAGTACTTC	CASSFGPGNSYEQYF	TRBV7-2	TRBJ2-7	-	-	15
TGTGCCAGCACCTTAGCGGGAGCCACAGATACGCAGTATTTT	CASTLAGATDTQYF	TRBV27	TRBJ2-3	once	TRBD2	14
TGCGCCAGCAGCCAAGAGATCCAGGGACAGGGGAGCACTGAAGCTTTCTTT	CASSQEIQGQGSTEAFF	TRBV4-3	TRBJ1-1	-	TRBD1	17
TGTGCCAGCAGTTACTCGGGTACTAGGGGATTCTACGAGCAGTACTTC	CASSYSGTRGFYEQYF	TRBV6-5	TRBJ2-7	-	-	16
TGTGCCAGCAGCCCGATGGGCACTGAAGCTTTCTTT	CASSPMGTEAFF	TRBV14	TRBJ1-1	-	-	12
TGTGCCAGCAGCTTTAGGGGAGCGGACAGGGCGGTACCCGGGGAGCTGTTTTTT	CASSFRGADRAVPGELFF	TRBV5-5	TRBJ2-2	-	TRBD1	18
TGTGCCAGCAGACCGGAACACTCCTACGAGCAGTACTTC	CASRPEHSYEQYF	TRBV7-9	TRBJ2-7	few	-	13
TGTGCCTGGAGTCTGTCAGGGCTACCTACTGAGCAGTACTTC	CAWSLSGLPTEQYF	TRBV30	TRBJ2-7	-	-	14
TGTGCCAGCAGCACAGGGACCGGGGAGCTGTTTTTT	CASSTGTGELFF	TRBV6-1	TRBJ2-2	-	-	12
TGTGCCAGCAGTGAAGGACGGAGGGAAACCTACGAGCAGTACTTC	CASSEGRRETYEQYF	TRBV2	TRBJ2-7	-	-	15
TGTGCCAGCAGCCCACGGGACAGCCGCCGCTCCTACGAGCAGTACTTC	CASSPRDSRRSYEQYF	TRBV13	TRBJ2-7	-	TRBD1	16